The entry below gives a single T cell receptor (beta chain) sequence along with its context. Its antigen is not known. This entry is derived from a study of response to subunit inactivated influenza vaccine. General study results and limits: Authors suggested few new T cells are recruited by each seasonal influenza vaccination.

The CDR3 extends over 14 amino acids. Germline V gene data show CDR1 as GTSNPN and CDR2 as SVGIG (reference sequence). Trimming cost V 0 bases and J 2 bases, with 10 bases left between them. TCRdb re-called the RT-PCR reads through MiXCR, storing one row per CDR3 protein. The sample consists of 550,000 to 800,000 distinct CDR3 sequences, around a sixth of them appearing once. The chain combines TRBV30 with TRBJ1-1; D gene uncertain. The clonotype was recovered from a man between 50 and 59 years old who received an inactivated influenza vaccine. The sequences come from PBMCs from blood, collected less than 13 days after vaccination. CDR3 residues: CAWSVTASNTEAFF. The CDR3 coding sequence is TGTGCCTGGAGTGTTACAGCATCTAACACTGAAGCTTTCTTT.